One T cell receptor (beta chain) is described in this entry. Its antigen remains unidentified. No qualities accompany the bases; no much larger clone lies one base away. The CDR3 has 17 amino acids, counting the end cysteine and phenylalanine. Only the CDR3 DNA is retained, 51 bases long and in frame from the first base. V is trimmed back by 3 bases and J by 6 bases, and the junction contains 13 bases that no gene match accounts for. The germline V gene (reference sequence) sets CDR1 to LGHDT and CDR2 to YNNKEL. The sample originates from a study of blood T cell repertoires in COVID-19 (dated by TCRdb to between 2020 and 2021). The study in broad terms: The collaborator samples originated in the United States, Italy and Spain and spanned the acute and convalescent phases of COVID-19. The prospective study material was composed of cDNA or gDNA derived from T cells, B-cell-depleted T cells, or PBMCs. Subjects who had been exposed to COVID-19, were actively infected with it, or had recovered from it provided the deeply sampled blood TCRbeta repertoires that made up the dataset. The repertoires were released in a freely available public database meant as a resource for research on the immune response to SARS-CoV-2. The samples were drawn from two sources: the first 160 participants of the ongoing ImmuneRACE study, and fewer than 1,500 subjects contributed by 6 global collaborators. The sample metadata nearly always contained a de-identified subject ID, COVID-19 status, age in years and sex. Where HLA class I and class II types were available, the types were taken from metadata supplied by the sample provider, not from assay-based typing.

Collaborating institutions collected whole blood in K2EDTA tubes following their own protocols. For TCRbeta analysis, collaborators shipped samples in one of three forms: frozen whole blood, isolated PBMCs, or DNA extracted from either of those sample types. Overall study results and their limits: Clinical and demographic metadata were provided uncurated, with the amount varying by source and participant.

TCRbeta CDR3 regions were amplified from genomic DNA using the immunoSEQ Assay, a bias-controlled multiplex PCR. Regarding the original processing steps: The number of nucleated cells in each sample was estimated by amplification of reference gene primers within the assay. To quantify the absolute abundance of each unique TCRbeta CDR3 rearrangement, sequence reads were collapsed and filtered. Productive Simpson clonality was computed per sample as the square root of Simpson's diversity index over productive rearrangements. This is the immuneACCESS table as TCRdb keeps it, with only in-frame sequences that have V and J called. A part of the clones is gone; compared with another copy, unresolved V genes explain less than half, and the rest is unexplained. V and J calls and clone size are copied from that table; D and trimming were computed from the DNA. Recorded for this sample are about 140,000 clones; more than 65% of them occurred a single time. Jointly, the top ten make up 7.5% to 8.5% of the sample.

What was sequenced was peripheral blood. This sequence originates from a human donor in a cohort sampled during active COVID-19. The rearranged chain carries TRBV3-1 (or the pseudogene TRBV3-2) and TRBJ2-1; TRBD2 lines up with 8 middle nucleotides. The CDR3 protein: CASSQKLGGGSRNEQFF. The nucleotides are TGTGCCAGCAGCCAGAAACTCGGCGGGGGGAGTCGCAATGAGCAGTTCTTC.